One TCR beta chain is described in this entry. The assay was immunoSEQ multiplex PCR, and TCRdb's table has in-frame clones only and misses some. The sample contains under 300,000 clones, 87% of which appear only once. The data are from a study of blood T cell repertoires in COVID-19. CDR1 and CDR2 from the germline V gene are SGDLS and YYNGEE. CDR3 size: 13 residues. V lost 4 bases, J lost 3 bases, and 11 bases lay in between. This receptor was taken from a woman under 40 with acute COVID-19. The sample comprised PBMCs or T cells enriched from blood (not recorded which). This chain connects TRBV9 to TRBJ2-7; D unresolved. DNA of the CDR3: TGTGCCAGCAGCACCAGCCCAGGCTACGAGCAGTACTTC. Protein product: CASSTSPGYEQYF.